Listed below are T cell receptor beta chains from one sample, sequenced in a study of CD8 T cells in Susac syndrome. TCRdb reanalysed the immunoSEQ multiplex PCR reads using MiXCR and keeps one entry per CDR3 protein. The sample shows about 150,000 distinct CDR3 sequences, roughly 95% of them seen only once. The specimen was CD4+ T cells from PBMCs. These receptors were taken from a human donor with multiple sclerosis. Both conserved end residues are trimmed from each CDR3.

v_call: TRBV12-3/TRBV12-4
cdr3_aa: ASSPGQGHLYGYT

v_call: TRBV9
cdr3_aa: ASSLQWDRDGYT

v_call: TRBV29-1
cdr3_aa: SVEANTGELF

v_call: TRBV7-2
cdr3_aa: ASSLVPGYMNTEAF

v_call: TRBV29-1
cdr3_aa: SATPGQGVRETQY

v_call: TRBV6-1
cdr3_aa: ASRVFGDEQF

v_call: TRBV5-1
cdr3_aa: ASSLALATSTDTQY

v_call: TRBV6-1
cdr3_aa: ASSPRTGATRRTEAF

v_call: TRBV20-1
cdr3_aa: SARYNVIYEQY

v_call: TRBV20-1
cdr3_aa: SAQKPQGPGEQY

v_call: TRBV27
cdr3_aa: ASSPLGSSDTQY

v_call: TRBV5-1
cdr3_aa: ASSLSSLRVGRSGELF

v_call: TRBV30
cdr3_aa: ACRGLVETQY

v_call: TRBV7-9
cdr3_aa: ASSPASTSGTDTQY

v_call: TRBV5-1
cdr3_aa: ASSRTGRADTEAF